This T cell receptor (beta chain) was recovered during a study of T cell responses to AZD1222 COVID-19 vaccine. Findings and caveats of the study: Along spike, vaccine-associated CD4 TCRs were found throughout, with dominance at 160-218 and 743-854. Most donors were white British, females outnumbered males, and clonal diversity was possibly underestimated.

The CDR3 has 13 residues. Trimming cost V 4 bases and J 1 base, with 7 bases left between them. Germline assignment: CDR1 SNHLY and CDR2 FYNNEI. Method: immunoSEQ multiplex PCR; TCRdb's copy keeps in-frame clones and lacks some. Among about 85,000 clones listed, 70% to 90% were seen once. About this clone itself: Its antigen is undetermined.

Sequencing was performed on peripheral blood, taken on day 0 of MenACWY control vaccination. This chain links TRBV2 with TRBJ1-1; the D is unclear. This clonotype was obtained from an adult in good health. CDR3 loop: CASSGSRNTEAFF. The DNA of the CDR3 is TGTGCCAGCAGTGGAAGCCGGAACACTGAAGCTTTCTTT.